This T cell receptor beta chain is drawn from a study of shared clonotypes between healthy human individuals. Overall study results and limits: With a handful of donors compared, 4% to 5.5% of naive CD4 clonotypes were shared. Naive subsets usually exceeded memory subsets in estimated richness.

Points on this clone: Antigen: not known.

The CDR3 contains 14 residues. Germline V lookup: CDR1 SGHDT, CDR2 YYEEEE. J gave up 4 bases and V 2 bases, and 3 bases lay outside the gene matches. At deep level, the assay was performed. The repertoire was sequenced with immunoSEQ multiplex PCR; TCRdb's copy has only in-frame clones and lacks some. The top ten hold 0.05% to 0.08% of the sample, which has some 500,000 clones, roughly 95% seen once. This rearrangement joins TRBV5-6 to TRBJ1-2; 9 positions match TRBD1. This TCR was recovered from a woman in her twenties or thirties in good health. Sequencing used naive CD4+ T cells sorted from blood. Subset specified: CD45RA+ positively selected. The DNA for the CDR3 is TGTGCCAGCAGCTTTTCGACAGGGGGCTATGGCTACACCTTC. Its translation: CASSFSTGGYGYTF.